The 15 T cell receptor beta chains below were found in one sample sequenced in a study of OX40 agonist ivuxolimab in advanced cancers. Data came from immunoSEQ multiplex PCR; TCRdb stores just in-frame clones and leaves some out. The sample lists fewer than 40,000 clones, roughly nine tenths occurring once. The starting material was CD4+ or CD8+ T cells sorted from blood, obtained in a trial of the OX40 agonist ivuxolimab. These receptors all stem from an adult with an advanced solid tumor such as melanoma, head and neck, liver or kidney cancer.

This rearrangement joins TRBV11-2 to TRBJ2-1, with a tentative D call TRBD1 (5 bases). V was trimmed by 0 bases and J by 9 bases, leaving 9 bases between them. This CDR3 is built from 13 residues. In germline, CDR1 is SGHAT, CDR2 FQNNGV. The CDR3 DNA is TGTGCCAGCAGCTTAGAAAGGGGCCCTGAGCAGTTCTTC. Translation: CASSLERGPEQFF.

The chain joins TRBV11-2 to TRBJ2-3; D is uncertain. V shed 5 bases and J shed 0 bases, with 15 bases lying between them. The CDR3 consists of 16 residues. CDR1 is SGHAT, CDR2 FQNNGV, per germline. This chain's CDR3 is CASSPYGSRSTDTQYF. CDR3 DNA: TGTGCCAGCAGCCCCTATGGGTCCCGAAGCACAGATACGCAGTATTTT.

V gene TRBV9 combines with J gene TRBJ2-6, with D possibly being TRBD1 (7 bases). The CDR3 extends over 20 amino acids. V shed 4 bases and J shed 0 bases, with 23 bases lying between them. Germline assignment: CDR1 SGDLS and CDR2 YYNGEE. CDR3 coding DNA: TGTGCCAGCAGCCGCAGGGGGGCTAGCGAGTTGGTCTCTGGGGCCAACGTCCTGACTTTC. Residues: CASSRRGASELVSGANVLTF.

The chain is built from TRBV9 and TRBJ2-6, with 7 bases fitting TRBD1. The CDR3 is made up of 20 amino acids. The V gene's germline CDR1 is SGDLS and CDR2 YYNGEE. V lost 6 bases to trimming and J lost 0 bases; unmatched junction nucleotides: 18. CDR3 DNA sequence: TGTGCCAGCACTTGTTATTATTTAGGGACAGTCACCTCTGGGGCCAACGTCCTGACTTTC. This codes for CASTCYYLGTVTSGANVLTF.

The chain carries TRBV15 and TRBJ1-4; the D gene is possibly TRBD1 (5 bases). The CDR3 length is 14 residues. V gave up 4 bases and J gave up 5 bases, with 11 bases separating them. Germline lookup yields CDR1 LNHNV and CDR2 YYDKDF (reference sequence). CDR3 protein: CATSIPGRNEKLFF. CDR3 in DNA: TGTGCCACCAGCATTCCAGGGAGGAATGAAAAACTGTTTTTT.

This clone was counted between two and nine times. The chain employs TRBV21-1 and TRBJ2-3; the D call TRBD2 from the table was never checked on the DNA. TRBV21-1 is tagged as a pseudogene. CDR3 length: 16 amino acids. The CDR3: CASSMTSGASTDTQYF. In DNA, the CDR3 is TGTGCCAGCAGCATGACTAGCGGGGCTAGCACAGATACGCAGTATTTT.

The rearrangement uses TRBV29-1 and TRBJ2-7, with D possibly being TRBD1 or TRBD2 (5 bases each). The germline gives CDR1 SQVTM, CDR2 ANQGSEA. The CDR3 is 14 residues long. Trimming shortened V by 6 bases and J by 2 bases, and 17 bases separated the two germline ends. The DNA of the CDR3 is TGCAGCGTGGGGGTCCCGGGGCGACCCTACGAGCAGTACTTC. It encodes CSVGVPGRPYEQYF.

The chain carries TRBV29-1 and TRBJ2-3, with TRBD1 matching over 9 bases. From germline, CDR1 is SQVTM and CDR2 ANQGSEA. V shed 1 base and J 2 bases; nucleotides not matched to a gene: 13. The CDR3 contains 18 residues. This CDR3 reads CSVEVSYVGQGNTDTQYF. The CDR3 nucleotides are TGCAGCGTTGAAGTGAGTTATGTAGGACAGGGGAACACAGATACGCAGTATTTT.

This clone was seen just once. The chain recombines TRBV2 with TRBJ1-1; a weak D match, TRBD1 (6 bases). The CDR3 runs 15 residues. Trimming removed 4 bases at V and 0 bases at J, with 12 bases between. The germline V gene has CDR1 SNHLY and CDR2 FYNNEI. This CDR3 reads CASSVVGGLNTEAFF. The CDR3 DNA reads as TGTGCCAGCAGTGTTGTTGGGGGCCTGAACACTGAAGCTTTCTTT.

The gene calls are TRBV6-5 and TRBJ1-4; TRBD1 matches 9 bases. CDR1 MNHEY and CDR2 SVGAGI come from the germline V gene. Trimming took 4 bases from V and 4 from J; bases not matched to a gene: 4. This CDR3 comprises 15 residues. CDR3 coding DNA: TGTGCCAGCAGTTCCCCGGGACAGGGTAATGAAAAACTGTTTTTT. This encodes CASSSPGQGNEKLFF.

The gene calls are TRBV30 and TRBJ2-7; 7 positions match TRBD1. J gave up 5 bases and V 3 bases, and 7 bases lay outside the gene matches. This CDR3 spans 13 amino acids. Germline values: CDR1 GTSNPN, CDR2 SVGIG (reference sequence). Here the CDR3 reads CAWRVTGAHEQYF. The CDR3 DNA follows: TGTGCCTGGAGGGTAACAGGGGCCCACGAGCAGTACTTC.

This chain joins TRBV15 and TRBJ2-5; D gene unclear. Germline CDR1 reads LNHNV; CDR2 reads YYDKDF (reference sequence). With 0 bases removed from V and 2 bases from J, the gap between germline ends came to 10 bases. The CDR3 length is 15 residues. In DNA, the CDR3 is TGTGCCACCAGCAGAGATGGGCAGCTACAAGAGACCCAGTACTTC. Protein product: CATSRDGQLQETQYF.

This clone appeared once. The chain uses TRBV5-1 and TRBJ2-3, with 9 bases aligning to TRBD1. The junction had 7 bases not matched to a gene; V was cut back by 3 bases and J by 2 bases. This CDR3 contains 16 residues. Germline loops: CDR1 SGHRS, CDR2 YFSETQ. For the CDR3, the DNA is TGCGCCAGCAGCTCGACCGGGACAGGGTTCACAGATACGCAGTATTTT. Its translation: CASSSTGTGFTDTQYF.

The chain joins TRBV27 to TRBJ1-1; D gene ambiguous. This CDR3 has 15 residues. Germline CDR1 reads MNHEY; CDR2 reads SMNVEV (reference sequence). Trimming removed 9 bases from V and 1 base from J, with 18 bases in between. The CDR3 nucleotides read TGTGCCAGTTGCCCCACTCCTGGCAGGAACACTGAAGCTTTCTTT. It encodes CASCPTPGRNTEAFF.

In DNA, the CDR3 is TGTGCCAGCAGTTACCAGGTTTACACTGAAGCTTTCTTT. This gives the protein CASSYQVYTEAFF. The rearrangement uses TRBV27 and TRBJ1-1; D is unresolved. Looked up from germline, CDR1 is MNHEY and CDR2 is SMNVEV (reference sequence). The germline V and J ends were trimmed by 4 bases and 3 bases, with 9 bases remaining between them. CDR3 size: 13 residues.